This TCR beta chain is from a study of blood T cell dynamics during melanoma immunotherapy. Study-wide context: First-line therapy was either pembrolizumab or nivolumab with ipilimumab for metastatic melanoma. The study, taken as a whole, reports: Unlike progressors, later disease-control patients had W3 repertoires gaining clonality or diversity.

Worth noting for this clone: No antigen is known for it.

A fixed DNA input of about 350 ng was used per bulk PBMC sample. Measured with immunoSEQ multiplex PCR; TCRdb has only the in-frame clones, and not every one. The repertoire holds 7,000 to 9,000 clones, 65% to 85% seen once, with 16% in the top ten. Time point indicated: pre-treatment baseline. Sampling occurred pretreatment (T0) and at week 3 (W3), after cycle one of checkpoint blockade. CDR1 is MDHEN and CDR2 is SYDVKM in the germline V gene. V was trimmed by 6 bases and J by 4 bases, leaving 12 bases between them. The CDR3 is made up of 13 amino acids. This specimen consisted of blood, obtained from a patient treated with checkpoint blockade. This TCR was recovered from a human donor with melanoma. The V and J genes are TRBV28 and TRBJ1-2; no clear D gene. The CDR3 is CASSHHSVYGYTF. In DNA form, the CDR3 reads TGTGCCAGCAGCCATCATTCGGTCTATGGCTACACCTTC.